Listed below are T cell receptor beta chains from one sample, sequenced in a study of T cell repertoires in cytomegalovirus infection. TCRdb processed the reads anew with MiXCR; each CDR3 protein has one entry. This table has just over 450,000 distinct CDR3 sequences, about 39% appearing once. No antigen has been identified for these receptors. The sequenced sample was cultured PBMCs, obtained from culture after CMV antigen stimulation. Receptors originate from a human donor in good health (CMV status not recorded). Some clones in this sample may be carry-over from other donors' samples. CDR3s include the opening cysteine and the closing phenylalanine or tryptophan. The D gene is left open where the match is weak. A row's size may be missing; if present it is once, few, many or a size class.

D gene,V gene,clone size,J gene,CDR3 DNA,CDR3 protein
TRBD2,TRBV12-5,-,TRBJ2-5,TGTGCTAGTGGTTTGTCCAGCGGGAGTTTTCAGGAGACCCAGTACTTC,CASGLSSGSFQETQYF
-,TRBV5-5,-,TRBJ1-2,TGTGCCAGCAGCTTTATTACAGGATCTAACTATGGCTACACCTTC,CASSFITGSNYGYTF
-,TRBV19,-,TRBJ2-3,TGTGCCACCGAGGACCGATTCACAGATACGCAGTATTTT,CATEDRFTDTQYF
TRBD1,TRBV10-3,few,TRBJ2-7,TGTGCCATCAGTGAGCCTGGGACAGGGGCGGCCTACGAGCAGTACTTC,CAISEPGTGAAYEQYF
-,TRBV12-3/TRBV12-4,-,TRBJ2-1,TGTGCCAGCAGTTTCAGGGATCAGGGCATTGAGCAGTTCTTC,CASSFRDQGIEQFF
TRBD1,TRBV11-2,few,TRBJ2-5,TGTGCCAGCTTCTCCCCATACAGGGGGCGGCAAGAGACCCAGTACTTC,CASFSPYRGRQETQYF
-,TRBV4-1,few,TRBJ1-5,TGCGCCAGCAGCCCGACCAAGGGCGGGCCGTTCAATCAGCCCCAGCATTTT,CASSPTKGGPFNQPQHF
-,TRBV12-3/TRBV12-4,-,TRBJ2-5,TGTGCCAGCTCTCTTTATATGGTGGAGACCCAGTACTTC,CASSLYMVETQYF
-,TRBV12-3/TRBV12-4,-,TRBJ2-1,TGTGCCAGCAGTATCATATACAATGAGCAGTTCTTC,CASSIIYNEQFF
-,TRBV7-2,many,TRBJ2-1,TGTGCCAGCAGCTTAGGACGGGCTGGGATAGGACTTGAGCAGTTCTTC,CASSLGRAGIGLEQFF
-,TRBV7-2,few,TRBJ2-5,TGTGCCAGCAGCGATAACTTGGAGGCGGGCGAGACCCAGTACTTC,CASSDNLEAGETQYF
TRBD2,TRBV7-6,few,TRBJ2-3,TGTGCCAGCAGCCCACCCCCGGCCGGGGGGGGAGATACGCAGTATTTT,CASSPPPAGGGDTQYF
-,TRBV7-2,few,TRBJ1-4,TGTGCCAGCAGTTTCGAAGCAACTAATGAAAAACTGTTTTTT,CASSFEATNEKLFF
-,TRBV29-1,-,TRBJ2-3,TGCAGCGTTGTTCAGGCAGGTGTGGGCACAGATACGCAGTATTTT,CSVVQAGVGTDTQYF
-,TRBV4-2,-,TRBJ2-1,TGTGCCAGCAGCCAAGAGGGTCACACCTACAATGAGCAGTTCTTC,CASSQEGHTYNEQFF
-,TRBV7-2,few,TRBJ2-2,TGTGCCAGCAGCCACCCGGCAGGGACGAACACCGGGGAGCTGTTTTTT,CASSHPAGTNTGELFF
-,TRBV7-2,few,TRBJ1-3,TGTGCCAGCAGCTTTTCCCCAAGCTCTGGAAACACCATATATTTT,CASSFSPSSGNTIYF
TRBD1,TRBV7-9,few,TRBJ2-7,TGTGCCAGCAGCTTTACTGACAGGGAAAACGAGCAGTACTTC,CASSFTDRENEQYF
-,TRBV12-3/TRBV12-4,once,TRBJ2-4,TGTGCCAGCAGTTTAGGTTGGACGGAAGCCAAAAACATTCAGTACTTC,CASSLGWTEAKNIQYF
-,TRBV2,few,TRBJ1-1,TGTGCCAGCAGTAGCAGGGTCGGGAACACTGAAGCTTTCTTT,CASSSRVGNTEAFF
TRBD2,TRBV10-3,few,TRBJ2-2,TGTGCCATCAGGCCCATCGGGGGGGCCGGGAGCGGGGAGCTGTTTTTT,CAIRPIGGAGSGELFF
-,TRBV7-2,-,TRBJ2-7,TGTGCCAGCAGCGCACAGGAACCCGGCGAGCAGTACTTC,CASSAQEPGEQYF
-,TRBV6-6,-,TRBJ1-4,TGTGCCAGCAGTTACTACAGCGAAAGTGAAAAACTGTTTTTT,CASSYYSESEKLFF
TRBD2,TRBV6-2/TRBV6-3,once,TRBJ2-2,TGTGCCAGCTTCCCCAGCGGGGGGATCACCGGGGAGCTGTTTTTT,CASFPSGGITGELFF
-,TRBV7-2,-,TRBJ1-1,TGTGCCAGCAGCTTTGGGTGGGGCCCTGAAGCTTTCTTT,CASSFGWGPEAFF
-,TRBV19,few,TRBJ2-7,TGTAGTGTTGGAAGCTATTACGAGCAGTACTTC,CSVGSYYEQYF
-,TRBV12-3/TRBV12-4,few,TRBJ1-1,TGTGCCAGCAGTCACCATATCACAGGGACCCGTGGCACTGAAGCTTTCTTT,CASSHHITGTRGTEAFF
-,TRBV7-8,-,TRBJ2-1,TGTGCCAGCAGCACTCAAGAAGACAATGAGCAGTTCTTC,CASSTQEDNEQFF
-,TRBV4-1,once,TRBJ2-2,TGCGCCAGCAGCCAAGTGGTCGGGGGAGACACCGGGGAGCTGTTTTTT,CASSQVVGGDTGELFF
-,TRBV7-2,-,TRBJ2-3,TGTGCCAGCAGCTCCTACAGTAAAGATACGCAGTATTTT,CASSSYSKDTQYF
-,TRBV7-2,few,TRBJ2-2,TGTGCCAGCAGCTTATATGGTGCCGATAGGGCTTTCACCGGGGAGCTGTTTTTT,CASSLYGADRAFTGELFF
TRBD1,TRBV6-1,few,TRBJ1-5,TGTGCCAGCAGTTCTACGGACAGGGGGCTTGTGCATGGACAGCCCCAGCATTTT,CASSSTDRGLVHGQPQHF
-,TRBV7-2,few,TRBJ1-3,TGTGCCAGCAGCTATAATCCATCGATCTCTGGAAACACCATATATTTT,CASSYNPSISGNTIYF
-,TRBV25-1,-,TRBJ1-2,TGTGCCAGCAGTGCCGCAGGCGGCGCATCCCTAGGCTACACCTTC,CASSAAGGASLGYTF
-,TRBV20-1,-,TRBJ1-3,TGCAGTGCTATGGAGTTGGGCGACTCTGGAAACACCATATATTTT,CSAMELGDSGNTIYF
-,TRBV7-9,-,TRBJ2-5,TGTGCCAGCAGCTACCCGGGAGTTGGGCAAGAGACCCAGTACTTC,CASSYPGVGQETQYF
-,TRBV9,-,TRBJ2-5,TGTGCCAGCAGCGTTCGGGACGCGGGGGAGACCCAGTACTTC,CASSVRDAGETQYF
TRBD2,TRBV20-1,-,TRBJ2-3,TGCAGTGCTAGAGATGGTGATAGCGGGAGTACAGATACGCAGTATTTT,CSARDGDSGSTDTQYF
-,TRBV4-1,-,TRBJ2-1,TGCGCCAGCAGCGAACGGGGGTCAGGTGAGCAGTTCTTC,CASSERGSGEQFF
-,TRBV12-3/TRBV12-4,-,TRBJ1-2,TGTGCCAGCAGTTTAGGGCGGACGAAGGGGGGCTACACCTTC,CASSLGRTKGGYTF
-,TRBV10-3,-,TRBJ2-4,TGTGCCACAGGGGTGGGGGGCCCCAGCAAAAACATTCAGTACTTC,CATGVGGPSKNIQYF
-,TRBV14,-,TRBJ1-2,TGTGCCAGCAGCCGAATGGACGGCCTCGGAGGCTACACCTTC,CASSRMDGLGGYTF
-,TRBV6-5,few,TRBJ1-3,TGTGCCAGCAGTTACGACGGAAACACCATATATTTT,CASSYDGNTIYF
-,TRBV7-2,many,TRBJ2-7,TGTGCCAGCAGCTCCGGGACCGTCTCCTACGAGCAGTACTTC,CASSSGTVSYEQYF
TRBD2,TRBV6-6,few,TRBJ2-3,TGTGCCAGCAGTTCCGCGAGCGGGGCTACGCAGTATTTT,CASSSASGATQYF
-,TRBV11-2,-,TRBJ1-1,TGTGCCAGCAGCTTAGAAGGGTTAATGAACACTGAAGCTTTCTTT,CASSLEGLMNTEAFF
-,TRBV6-8,-,TRBJ1-5,TGTGCCAGCAGTTACGGACAGCATCAGCCCCAGCATTTT,CASSYGQHQPQHF